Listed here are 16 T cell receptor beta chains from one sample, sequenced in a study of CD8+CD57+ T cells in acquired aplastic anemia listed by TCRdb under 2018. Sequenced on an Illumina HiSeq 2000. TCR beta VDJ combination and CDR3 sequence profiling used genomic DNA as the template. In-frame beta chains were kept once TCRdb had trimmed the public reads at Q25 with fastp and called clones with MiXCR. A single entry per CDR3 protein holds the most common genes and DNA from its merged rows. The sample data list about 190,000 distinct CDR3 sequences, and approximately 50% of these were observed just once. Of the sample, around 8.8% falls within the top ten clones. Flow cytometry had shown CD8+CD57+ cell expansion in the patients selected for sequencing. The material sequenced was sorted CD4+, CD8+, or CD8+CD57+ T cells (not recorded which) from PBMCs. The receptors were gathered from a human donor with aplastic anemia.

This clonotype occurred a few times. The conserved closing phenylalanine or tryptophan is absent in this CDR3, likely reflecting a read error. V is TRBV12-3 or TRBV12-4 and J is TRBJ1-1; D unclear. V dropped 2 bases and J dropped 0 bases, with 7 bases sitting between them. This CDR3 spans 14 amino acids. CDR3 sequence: CASSLLLLNTEAFL. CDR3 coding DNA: TGTGCCAGCAGTTTACTACTCCTGAACACTGAAGCTTTCCTT.

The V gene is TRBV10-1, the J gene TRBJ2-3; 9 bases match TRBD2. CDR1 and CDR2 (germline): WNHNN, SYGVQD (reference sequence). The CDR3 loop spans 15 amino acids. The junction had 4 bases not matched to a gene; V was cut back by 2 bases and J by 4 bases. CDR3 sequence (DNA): TGCGCCAGCAGTGAGGAGGGACTAGCCCCAGATACGCAGTATTTT. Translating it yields CASSEEGLAPDTQYF.

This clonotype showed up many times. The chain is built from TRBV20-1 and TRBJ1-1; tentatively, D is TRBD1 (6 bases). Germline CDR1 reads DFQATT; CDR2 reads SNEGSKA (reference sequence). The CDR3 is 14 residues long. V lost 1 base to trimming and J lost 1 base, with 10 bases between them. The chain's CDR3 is CSARAGGPNTEAFF. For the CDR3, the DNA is TGCAGTGCTAGAGCCGGGGGGCCGAACACTGAAGCTTTCTTT.

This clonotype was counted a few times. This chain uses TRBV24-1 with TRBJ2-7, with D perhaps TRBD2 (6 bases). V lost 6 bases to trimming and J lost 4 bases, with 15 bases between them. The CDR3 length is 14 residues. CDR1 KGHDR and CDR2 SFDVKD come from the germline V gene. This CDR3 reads CATSTGTPPYEQYF. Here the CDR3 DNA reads TGTGCCACCAGTACCGGGACTCCTCCGTACGAGCAGTACTTC.

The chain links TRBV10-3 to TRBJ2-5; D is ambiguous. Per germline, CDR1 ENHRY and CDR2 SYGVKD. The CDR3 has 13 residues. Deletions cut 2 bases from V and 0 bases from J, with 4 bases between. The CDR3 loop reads CAISEQDQETQYF. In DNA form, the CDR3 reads TGTGCCATCAGTGAGCAGGACCAAGAGACCCAGTACTTC.

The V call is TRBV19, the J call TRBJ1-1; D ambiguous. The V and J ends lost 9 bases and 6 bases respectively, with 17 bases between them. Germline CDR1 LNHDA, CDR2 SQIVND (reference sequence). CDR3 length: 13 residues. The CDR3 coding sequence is TGTGCCAGCCGCGACCAAAGAGGTCCTGAAGCTTTCTTT. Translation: CASRDQRGPEAFF.

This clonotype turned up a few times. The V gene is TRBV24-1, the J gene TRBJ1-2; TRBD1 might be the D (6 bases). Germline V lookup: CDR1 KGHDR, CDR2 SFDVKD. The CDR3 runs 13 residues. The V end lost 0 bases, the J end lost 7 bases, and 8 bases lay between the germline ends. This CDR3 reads CATSDLGTTGYTF. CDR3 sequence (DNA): TGTGCCACCAGTGATTTGGGGACAACTGGCTACACCTTC.

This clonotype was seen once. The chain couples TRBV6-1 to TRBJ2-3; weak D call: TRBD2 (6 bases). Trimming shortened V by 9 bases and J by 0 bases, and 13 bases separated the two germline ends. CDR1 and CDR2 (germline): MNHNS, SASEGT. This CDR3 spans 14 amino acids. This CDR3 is CASTSRSSTDTQYF. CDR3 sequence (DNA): TGTGCCAGTACTAGCCGATCTAGCACAGATACGCAGTATTTT.

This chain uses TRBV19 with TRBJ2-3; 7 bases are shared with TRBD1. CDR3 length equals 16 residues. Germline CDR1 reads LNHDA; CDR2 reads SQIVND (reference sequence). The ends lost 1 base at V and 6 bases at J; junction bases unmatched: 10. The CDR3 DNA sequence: TGTGCCAGTAGTATAGGAAGGGGGCAGGGTTCGGATACGCAGTATTTT. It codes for CASSIGRGQGSDTQYF.

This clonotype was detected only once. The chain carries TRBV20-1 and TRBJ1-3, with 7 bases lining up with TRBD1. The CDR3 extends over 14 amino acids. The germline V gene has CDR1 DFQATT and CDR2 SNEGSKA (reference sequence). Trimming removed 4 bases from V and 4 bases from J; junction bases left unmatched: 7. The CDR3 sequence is CSAIYRGRGNTIYF. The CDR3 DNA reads TGCAGTGCTATATACAGGGGAAGGGGAAACACCATATATTTT.

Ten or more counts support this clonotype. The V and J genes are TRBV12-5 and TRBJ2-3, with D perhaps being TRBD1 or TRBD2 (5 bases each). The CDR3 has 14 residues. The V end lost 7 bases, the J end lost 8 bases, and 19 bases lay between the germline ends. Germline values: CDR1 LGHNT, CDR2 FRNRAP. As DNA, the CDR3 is TGTGCTAGTGATCCCGGGACCATCTCAGGTACGCAGTATTTT. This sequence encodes CASDPGTISGTQYF.

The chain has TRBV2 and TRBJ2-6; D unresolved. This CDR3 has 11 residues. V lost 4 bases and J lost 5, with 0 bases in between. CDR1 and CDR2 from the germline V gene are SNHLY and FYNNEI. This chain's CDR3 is CASSGANVLTF. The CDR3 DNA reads TGTGCCAGCAGTGGGGCCAACGTCCTGACTTTC.

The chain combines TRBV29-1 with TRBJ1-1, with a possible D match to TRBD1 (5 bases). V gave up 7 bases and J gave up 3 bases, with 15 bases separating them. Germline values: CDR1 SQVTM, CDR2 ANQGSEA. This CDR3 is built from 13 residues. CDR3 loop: CSARKGSDTEAFF. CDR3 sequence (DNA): TGCAGCGCCCGAAAGGGGTCGGACACTGAAGCTTTCTTT. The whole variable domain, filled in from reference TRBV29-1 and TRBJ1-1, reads SAVISQKPSRDICQRGTSLTIQCQVDSQVTMMFWYRQQPGQSLTLIATANQGSEATYESGFVIDKFPISRPNLTFSTLTVSNMSPEDSSIYLCSARKGSDTEAFFGQGTRLTVV.

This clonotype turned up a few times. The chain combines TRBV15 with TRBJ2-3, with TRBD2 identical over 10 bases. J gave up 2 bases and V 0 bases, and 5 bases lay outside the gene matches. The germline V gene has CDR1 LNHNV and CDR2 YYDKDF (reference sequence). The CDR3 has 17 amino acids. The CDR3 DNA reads TGTGCCACCAGCAGAGATTTGCTAGCGGGGGTCACAGATACGCAGTATTTT. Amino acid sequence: CATSRDLLAGVTDTQYF.

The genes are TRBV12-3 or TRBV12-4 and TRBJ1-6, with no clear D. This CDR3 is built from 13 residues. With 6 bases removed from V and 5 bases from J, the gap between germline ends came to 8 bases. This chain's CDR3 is CASRDEHNSPLHF. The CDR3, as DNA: TGTGCCAGCAGAGACGAGCATAATTCACCCCTCCACTTT.

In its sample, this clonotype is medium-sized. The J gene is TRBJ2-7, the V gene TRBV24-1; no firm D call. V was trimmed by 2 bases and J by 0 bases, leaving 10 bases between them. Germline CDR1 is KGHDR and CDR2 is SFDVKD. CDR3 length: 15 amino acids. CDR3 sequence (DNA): TGTGCCACCAGTGATTCAACCCACCCCTCCTACGAGCAGTACTTC. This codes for CATSDSTHPSYEQYF.